This T cell receptor beta chain was identified in a study of blood T cell repertoires in COVID-19. Original handling: How many nucleated cells were present was estimated from reference gene primer amplification. Profiled with immunoSEQ multiplex PCR; TCRdb holds only in-frame clones, not every one. The V and J calls and clone size were taken over from that table, and D and trimming were inferred from the DNA. The data hold 30,000 to 45,000 clones, with about three quarters observed a single time. Looked up from germline, CDR1 is SGHTA and CDR2 is FQGTGA. The junction had 6 bases not matched to a gene; V was cut back by 1 base and J by 4 bases. The CDR3 is 18 residues long.

The clonotype comes from a man between 60 and 75 years old with active COVID-19. J is TRBJ2-2 and V is TRBV7-3, with 13 bases lining up with TRBD2. The specimen was peripheral blood. The CDR3 loop reads CASSLIVTSGRATGELFF. CDR3 nucleotides: TGTGCCAGCAGCTTAATTGTTACTAGCGGGAGGGCCACCGGGGAGCTGTTTTTT.